These 26 T cell receptor beta chains share one sample of origin, sequenced in a study of vaccination effects on CD4 cells after COVID-19. In the ViraFEST assay, antigen-specific CD4+ clonotypes were identified by expansion after peptide-pool stimulation. It was after more than nine days of culture that CD4+ T cells were isolated. All study participants received two doses of BNT162b2 or mRNA-1273 vaccine. TCRdb's copy holds only in-frame clones and misses some; the assay was immunoSEQ multiplex PCR. This sample has about 59,000 clones, with roughly 78% found just once. These receptors' targets are unknown. The sequenced sample was CD4+ T cells from PBMCs cultured with HCoV-OC43 spike peptides, obtained after COVID-19 vaccination. Subset defined: HCoV-OC43 spike overlapping peptide pool stimulation. These receptor sequences come from a human donor who received a COVID-19 vaccine.

This clone was picked up a small number of times. The V gene is TRBV6-2 or TRBV6-3, the J gene TRBJ2-7, with 7 bases fitting TRBD1. This CDR3 comprises 15 residues. After removal of 5 bases from V and 5 bases from J, the junction contained 12 bases not matched to a gene. Germline V gene sequence: CDR1 MNHEY, CDR2 SVGEGT. The CDR3 loop reads CASSPNRGLKNEQYV. The CDR3 DNA sequence: TGTGCCAGCAGTCCCAACAGGGGATTGAAGAACGAGCAGTACGTC.

J is TRBJ2-3 and V is TRBV3-1 (or the pseudogene TRBV3-2); 12 nucleotides match TRBD2. V lost 4 bases, J lost 1 base, and 3 bases stayed unmatched. The V gene's germline CDR1 is LGHDT and CDR2 YNNKEL (reference sequence). CDR3 length: 16 residues. CDR3 nucleotide sequence: TGTGCCAGCAGCCTACGACTAGCGGGGGGCACAGATACGCAGTATTTT. The encoded protein is CASSLRLAGGTDTQYF.

The CDR3 loop is CASSRGQGQETQYF. In DNA form, the CDR3 reads TGCGCCAGCAGCCGCGGACAGGGGCAAGAGACCCAGTACTTC. This chain joins TRBV4-1 and TRBJ2-5, with 9 bases fitting TRBD1. The CDR3 spans 14 residues. Unmatched junction bases numbered 2, after V lost 4 bases and J lost 2 bases. From germline, CDR1 is MGHRA and CDR2 YSYEKL.

This chain uses TRBV7-2 with TRBJ2-1, with D hard to call. V gave up 2 bases and J gave up 11 bases, with 16 bases separating them. The CDR3 length is 14 residues. CDR1 is SGHTA and CDR2 is FQGNSA in the germline V gene. The CDR3 is CASSLLGEADKQFF. The CDR3 DNA sequence: TGTGCCAGCAGCTTATTAGGCGAGGCTGATAAGCAGTTCTTC.

The chain uses TRBV3-1 (or the pseudogene TRBV3-2) and TRBJ2-1; D is unclear. The CDR3 is 13 residues long. V was shortened by 6 bases and J by 9 bases, with 15 bases between the two germline ends. Per germline, CDR1 LGHDT and CDR2 YNNKEL (reference sequence). CDR3 nucleotides: TGTGCCAGCAGTCCCTCATACTCGGGTGAGCAGTTCTTC. Amino acids: CASSPSYSGEQFF.

The chain uses TRBV25-1 and TRBJ2-5; 9 bases are a match to TRBD1. Per the germline V gene, CDR1 is MGHDK and CDR2 is SYGVNS. The CDR3 consists of 14 residues. J lost 1 base, V lost 4 bases, and 1 base had no gene match. As DNA, the CDR3 is TGTGCCAGCAGTGGGGACAGGGCCCAAGAGACCCAGTACTTC. It is translated as CASSGDRAQETQYF.

V gene TRBV30 combines with J gene TRBJ1-6; D is undetermined. This CDR3 contains 16 residues. In germline, CDR1 is GTSNPN, CDR2 SVGIG (reference sequence). Trimming took 0 bases from V and 8 from J, leaving 17 bases between them. The CDR3 region is CAWSVRRAYSDSPLHF. CDR3 coding DNA: TGTGCCTGGAGTGTACGGAGGGCATATAGCGATTCACCCCTCCACTTT.

J is TRBJ2-2 and V is TRBV5-4, with TRBD2 matching 8 bases. The CDR3 is made up of 17 amino acids. J was trimmed by 5 bases and V by 4 bases; bases with no gene match: 13. Germline V CDR1 and CDR2: SGHNT, YYREEE (reference sequence). Here the CDR3 DNA reads TGTGCCAGCAGCCCCCGGGGGGGGGCCCTTGGAACCGGGGAGCTGTTTTTT. Its translation: CASSPRGGALGTGELFF.

This clone has just one count. The genes are TRBV3-1 (or the pseudogene TRBV3-2) and TRBJ2-4; D possibly corresponds to TRBD2 (6 bases). The germline gives CDR1 LGHDT, CDR2 YNNKEL (reference sequence). V gave up 4 bases and J gave up 7 bases, with 11 bases separating them. CDR3 length: 13 residues. CDR3 region: CASSRLGGNIQYF. The CDR3 DNA sequence: TGTGCCAGCAGCCGTCTGGGGGGTAACATTCAGTACTTC.

The chain combines TRBV5-1 with TRBJ2-2; no clear D gene. Germline loops: CDR1 SGHRS, CDR2 YFSETQ. V lost 1 base, J lost 7 bases, and 14 bases lay in between. CDR3 size: 15 residues. The CDR3 region is CASSLIPGLVGELFF. The CDR3 DNA follows: TGCGCCAGCAGCTTGATACCGGGTCTGGTCGGGGAGCTGTTTTTT.

The chain recombines TRBV19 with TRBJ2-1, with D possibly TRBD2 on 6 matching bases. The germline V gene encodes CDR1 LNHDA and CDR2 SQIVND (reference sequence). V was shortened by 1 base and J by 6 bases, with 22 bases between the two germline ends. The CDR3 has 18 amino acids. In nucleotides, the CDR3 is TGTGCCAGTAGTATAGTACTTGCGGGCCAAGGAGGGTCCAATGAGCAGTTCTTC. Protein product: CASSIVLAGQGGSNEQFF.

A single count supports this clone. The rearrangement links TRBV2 to TRBJ2-5, with D perhaps matching TRBD2 (6 bases). This CDR3 spans 11 amino acids. In germline, CDR1 is SNHLY, CDR2 FYNNEI. V lost 10 bases to trimming and J lost 0 bases, with 6 bases between them. The CDR3 DNA sequence: TGTGCCATAGCGGACCAAGAGACCCAGTACTTC. It yields the protein CAIADQETQYF.

This clone has more than one count but fewer than ten. J is TRBJ2-2 and V is TRBV18; no definite D call. The V end was cut by 1 base, the J end by 5 bases, with 5 bases between. Per the germline V gene, CDR1 is KGHSH and CDR2 is LQKENI. The CDR3 runs to 13 residues. CDR3 loop: CASSPRQTGELFF. The CDR3 DNA is TGTGCCAGCTCACCACGCCAAACCGGGGAGCTGTTTTTT.

The V call is TRBV6-2 or TRBV6-3, the J call TRBJ1-6, with D unclear. Trimming pared 3 bases from V and 8 bases from J, leaving 14 bases between. Germline CDR1 MNHEY, CDR2 SVGEGT. The CDR3 contains 15 residues. CDR3 residues: CASSYRAFGYSPLHF. In nucleotides, the CDR3 is TGTGCCAGCAGTTATCGGGCCTTCGGATATTCACCCCTCCACTTT.

V and J are TRBV14 and TRBJ2-1, with D possibly matching TRBD2 (6 bases). This CDR3 has 18 residues. Germline-derived CDR1 and CDR2 are SGHDN and FVKESK. V was clipped by 4 bases and J by 7 bases, with 26 bases between them. CDR3 nucleotides: TGTGCCAGCAGCCCAACGGGCCGGGGCCTGACTAGGCGGAATGAGCAGTTCTTC. Translation gives CASSPTGRGLTRRNEQFF.

The CDR3, as DNA: TGTGCCATCAGTGAGTCGAGCGGAGTCCCTCCAGGAGAGACCCAGTACTTC. Its translation: CAISESSGVPPGETQYF. V is TRBV10-3 and J is TRBJ2-5; D may be TRBD2 (5 bases). Trimming removed 0 bases from V and 4 bases from J, with 18 bases in between. The germline CDR1 and CDR2 sequences are ENHRY and SYGVKD. CDR3 size: 17 residues.

V and J are TRBV6-5 and TRBJ2-7; D gene uncertain. The CDR3 spans 14 residues. Per germline, CDR1 MNHEY and CDR2 SVGAGI. The V and J ends lost 0 bases and 8 bases respectively, with 14 bases between them. The CDR3 nucleotides read TGTGCCAGCAGTTACTCGGCGACCTCCTTGAAGCAGTACGTC. This sequence encodes CASSYSATSLKQYV.

The rearrangement joins TRBV6-2 or TRBV6-3 to TRBJ2-2; D remains unclear. Germline V gene lookup returns CDR1 MNHEY and CDR2 SVGEGT. Trimming took 0 bases from V and 4 from J, leaving 6 bases between them. The CDR3 is 14 residues long. The CDR3 region has the DNA TGTGCCAGCAGTTACTCGGGGTTCACCGGGGAGCTGTTTTTT. It codes for CASSYSGFTGELFF.

This clone was counted a single time. The chain recombines TRBV27 with TRBJ2-3; maybe TRBD1 (5 bases). CDR1 and CDR2 from the germline V gene are MNHEY and SMNVEV (reference sequence). This CDR3 is 15 amino acids long. V lost 4 bases, J lost 2 bases, and 13 bases lay in between. CDR3 sequence reads: CASSSPGSYTDTQYF. CDR3 coding DNA: TGTGCCAGCAGTTCCCCAGGGTCCTACACAGATACGCAGTATTTT.

This clone was recorded once. This sequence joins TRBV4-1 and TRBJ1-1; no definite D call. Germline V gene sequence: CDR1 MGHRA, CDR2 YSYEKL. This CDR3 has 17 amino acids. With 7 bases removed from V and 0 bases from J, the gap between germline ends came to 21 bases. The CDR3 protein is CASTRGLGRTMNTEAFF. DNA of the CDR3: TGCGCCAGCACCCGCGGCCTAGGCAGAACCATGAACACTGAAGCTTTCTTT.

In its sample, this clone was seen a few times. The rearrangement joins TRBV7-2 to TRBJ2-2, with 7 bases that match TRBD1. The CDR3 is 14 amino acids. V lost 3 bases, J lost 5 bases, and 3 bases stayed unmatched. CDR1 is SGHTA, CDR2 FQGNSA, per germline. DNA for the CDR3: TGTGCCAGCAGCTTTACAGGGGATACCGGGGAGCTGTTTTTT. Protein sequence: CASSFTGDTGELFF.

The CDR3 sequence is CASSSRQGSYYGNTIYF. CDR3 nucleotide sequence: TGTGCCAGCAGCTCCCGACAGGGAAGTTATTATGGAAACACCATATATTTT. The chain couples TRBV13 to TRBJ1-3; 7 nucleotides line up with TRBD1. The length of the CDR3 is 17 residues. In germline, CDR1 is PRHDT, CDR2 FYEKMQ (reference sequence). With 4 bases clipped from V and 3 bases from J, the junction kept 12 bases outside the gene matches.

The chain has TRBV7-8 and TRBJ2-3; D may be TRBD2 (5 bases). Germline CDR1 reads SGHVS; CDR2 reads FQNEAQ. CDR3 length: 15 amino acids. V lost 2 bases to trimming and J lost 0 bases, with 9 bases between them. The CDR3 DNA follows: TGTGCCAGCAGCTTATTAGCGAGAAGCACAGATACGCAGTATTTT. It translates to CASSLLARSTDTQYF.

The chain employs TRBV3-1 (or the pseudogene TRBV3-2) and TRBJ1-2, with D unclear. The V and J ends lost 1 base and 8 bases respectively, with 8 bases between them. Looked up from germline, CDR1 is LGHDT and CDR2 is YNNKEL (reference sequence). CDR3 length equals 12 residues. CDR3 residues: CASSQVAGGYTF. The CDR3 nucleotides are TGTGCCAGCAGCCAAGTCGCCGGGGGCTACACCTTC.

This clone has only a few counts. The chain has TRBV5-5 and TRBJ1-1, with D hard to call. V shed 4 bases and J shed 5 bases, with 15 bases lying between them. The CDR3 covers 14 residues. Per the germline V gene, CDR1 is SGHKS and CDR2 is YYEKEE (reference sequence). The CDR3 protein is CASSGPDRGTEAFF. CDR3 sequence (DNA): TGTGCCAGCAGCGGGCCGGACCGAGGGACTGAAGCTTTCTTT. The variable domain in full, with the rest retrieved from reference TRBV5-5 and TRBJ1-1, is DAGVTQSPTHLIKTRGQQVTLRCSPISGHKSVSWYQQVLGQGPQFIFQYYEKEERGRGNFPDRFSARQFPNYSSELNVNALLLGDSALYLCASSGPDRGTEAFFGQGTRLTVV.

This clone was seen a few times. This sequence joins TRBV2 and TRBJ1-1; D is uncertain. The CDR3 has 11 residues. Trimming left V 6 bases short and J 2 bases short, with 4 bases between. CDR1 and CDR2 (germline): SNHLY, FYNNEI. CDR3 coding DNA: TGTGCCAGCAGCTTAAACACTGAAGCTTTCTTT. This encodes CASSLNTEAFF.